This T cell receptor beta chain came from a study of blood T cell repertoires in COVID-19. The CDR3 runs to 13 residues. Germline V gives CDR1 ENHRY, CDR2 SYGVKD. V dropped 10 bases and J dropped 4; count of bases not matched to a gene: 9. Method: immunoSEQ multiplex PCR; TCRdb's copy keeps in-frame clones and lacks some. The table lists about 130,000 clones, around 81% of them singletons, with 3.5% to 4.5% in the top ten. Sequenced: peripheral blood. The sequence came from a woman between 50 and 59 years old with acute or convalescent COVID-19. This chain uses TRBV10-3 with TRBJ1-1; TRBD1 aligns across 7 bases. CDR3: CATLDRDGTEAFF. In DNA form, the CDR3 reads TGTGCCACCCTTGACAGGGATGGCACTGAAGCTTTCTTT.